This entry features one T cell receptor beta chain sequence. Its antigen is as yet unknown. Germline V gives CDR1 MDHEN, CDR2 SYDVKM. Trimming took off 3 bases at V and 4 bases at J, with 11 bases between the two ends. There are 14 residues in the CDR3. This sample was included in a study of OX40 agonist ivuxolimab in advanced cancers. Some clones are missing from TCRdb's copy, which holds only in-frame ones; the method was immunoSEQ multiplex PCR. The top ten hold around 0.25% of the sample, which has around 95,000 clones, around 94% seen once. General study findings and limits: Circulating CD4+ and CD8+ T cells showed clonal expansion by week 6 at 0.1 to 3.0 mg/kg. Some of the nonresponding patients also showed low levels of normalized T-cell clonal expansion.

Sample: CD4+ or CD8+ T cells sorted from blood, taken in a trial of the OX40 agonist ivuxolimab. This clonotype was sampled from an adult with an advanced solid tumor such as melanoma, head and neck, liver or kidney cancer. The V gene is TRBV28, the J gene TRBJ2-3, with D uncertain. The CDR3 sequence is CASSLVQDSDTQYF. The CDR3 coding sequence is TGTGCCAGCAGTTTGGTGCAGGATTCAGATACGCAGTATTTT.